The entry below describes one TCR beta chain. This sample is part of a study of blood T cell repertoires in COVID-19. Study information: The origin of the acute and convalescent COVID-19 samples was the United States, Italy and Spain. The cDNA or gDNA used as material had been derived from T cells, B-cell-depleted T cells, or PBMCs.

Source study methods: From reference gene primer amplification, estimates of nucleated cell counts were derived. The repertoire was sequenced with immunoSEQ multiplex PCR; TCRdb's copy has only in-frame clones and lacks some. V and J calls and clone size are copied from that table; D and trimming were computed from the DNA. Here the sample spans about 140,000 clones, 60% to 85% being singletons. This receptor was taken from an elderly woman with active or convalescent COVID-19. The source material was peripheral blood.

The CDR3 loop reads CATLAGGPYNEQFF. Here the CDR3 DNA reads TGTGCCACGCTAGCGGGGGGGCCGTACAATGAGCAGTTCTTC. V gene TRBV19 combines with J gene TRBJ2-1, with 12 bases matching TRBD2. The CDR3 covers 14 residues. V trimming: 10 bases; J trimming: 4 bases; junction bases outside the gene matches: 5. CDR1 is LNHDA and CDR2 is SQIVND in the germline V gene (reference sequence).